Listed below are T cell receptor beta chains from one sample, sequenced in a study of T cells after yellow fever vaccination. TCRdb fed the 5' RACE reads into MiXCR, producing one record per CDR3 protein. The data contain approximately 160,000 distinct CDR3 sequences, approximately 6.2% of them singletons. The source was CD4+ T cells sorted from PBMCs, collected on the day of the first yellow fever vaccination. The origin of the receptors is a man aged 18-30 years who received the YFV17D yellow fever vaccine. Each CDR3 is given with its conserved first and last residue. D genes are given only for firm matches. Rows give clone size only sometimes, using once, few, many, or a class for an expanded clone.

J gene,D gene,clone size,V gene,CDR3 length,CDR3 DNA,CDR3 protein
TRBJ2-1,TRBD2,few,TRBV20-1,12,TGCAGTGCTAGAGGGGGGGGTAATGAGCAGTTCTTC,CSARGGGNEQFF
TRBJ2-7,NA,many,TRBV30,11,TGTGCCTGGAGTGTACAGCTTGAGCAGTACTTC,CAWSVQLEQYF
TRBJ1-5,NA,many,TRBV7-8,15,TGTGCCAGCAGCTCGCTTCGGGGGGGTAGCGAGCCCCAGCATTTT,CASSSLRGGSEPQHF
TRBJ1-1,TRBD1,NA,TRBV6-1,15,TGTGCCAGCATCCCCCGGGGACAGGCTATCACTGAAGCTTTCTTT,CASIPRGQAITEAFF
TRBJ2-3,NA,few,TRBV5-1,16,TGCGCCAGCAGCACGGTGAAGTCTTCTAGCACAGATACGCAGTATTTT,CASSTVKSSSTDTQYF
TRBJ2-3,TRBD1,many,TRBV6-5,17,TGTGCCAGCAGTTACTCGACCGGGACAGGGGTGTTGGATACGCAGTATTTT,CASSYSTGTGVLDTQYF
TRBJ2-7,TRBD1,many,TRBV2,15,TGTGCCAGCAGCGAGGGACAGGGTTTTCTATACGAGCAGTACTTC,CASSEGQGFLYEQYF
TRBJ1-3,NA,few,TRBV9,16,TGTGCCAGCAGCGTAGGAGGACAGACCAGAGGAAACACCATATATTTT,CASSVGGQTRGNTIYF
TRBJ2-1,NA,many,TRBV20-1,14,TGCAGTGCCCAACGACAGGACGCGGGGAGTGAGCAGTTCTTC,CSAQRQDAGSEQFF
TRBJ1-5,NA,few,TRBV7-2,15,TGTGCCAGCAGCTTAGTAGAGGATGTCGGTCAGCCCCAGCATTTT,CASSLVEDVGQPQHF
TRBJ2-1,NA,NA,TRBV4-3,14,TGCGCCAGCAGCCGCCTCCGGGACTACAATGAGCAGTTCTTC,CASSRLRDYNEQFF
TRBJ2-2,NA,many,TRBV7-2,14,TGTGCCAGCAGCTATAGCGGATACACCGGGGAGCTGTTTTTT,CASSYSGYTGELFF
TRBJ1-5,TRBD1,few,TRBV19,15,TGTGCCAGTACCTGGGACAGGGTCGATAATCAGCCCCAGCATTTT,CASTWDRVDNQPQHF
TRBJ2-3,TRBD1,many,TRBV7-2,14,TGTGCCAGCAGCTCGAGGGGGCGCACAGATACGCAGTATTTT,CASSSRGRTDTQYF
TRBJ2-1,NA,many,TRBV11-3,12,TGTGCCAGCAGCCCGCACAACGGTGAGCAGTTCTTC,CASSPHNGEQFF
TRBJ2-3,NA,many,TRBV5-1,14,TGCGCCAGCAGCTTTCCGGGGGTCACAGATACGCAGTATTTT,CASSFPGVTDTQYF
TRBJ1-2,TRBD1,NA,TRBV7-2,13,TGTGCCAGCAGCCCTAGGCAGGGGGGAGGCTACACCTTC,CASSPRQGGGYTF
TRBJ1-5,NA,many,TRBV30,14,TGTGCCTGGAAGGGGGTAGGATTAAATCAGCCCCAGCATTTT,CAWKGVGLNQPQHF
TRBJ2-2,NA,few,TRBV11-2,17,TGTGCCAGCAGCTTAGGGCGGGGCCGGGGGATCACCGGGGAGCTGTTTTTT,CASSLGRGRGITGELFF
TRBJ2-5,TRBD2,many,TRBV10-3,16,TGTGCCATCACCGCGACTAGCGGGACCTCTGGGGGGACCCAGTACTTC,CAITATSGTSGGTQYF
TRBJ1-6,NA,few,TRBV11-1,18,TGTGCCAGCAGCCTACGGGGGGGGCCGAGCTCCTATAATTCACCCCTCCACTTT,CASSLRGGPSSYNSPLHF
TRBJ1-1,NA,few,TRBV27,13,TGTGCCAGCAGTTTAAAACCGTACACTGAAGCTTTCTTT,CASSLKPYTEAFF
TRBJ2-3,TRBD2,NA,TRBV5-5,17,TGTGCCAGCAGCTTGGGATCCGGCGGGGGGCCCACAGATACGCAGTATTTT,CASSLGSGGGPTDTQYF
TRBJ2-7,TRBD1,NA,TRBV4-2,15,TGTGCCAGCAGCCAAGATCGTCGGGACAGATACGAGCAGTACTTC,CASSQDRRDRYEQYF
TRBJ2-5,TRBD2,many,TRBV5-1,14,TGCGCCAGCGGTCAAGGACTAGATCTCGAGACCCAGTACTTC,CASGQGLDLETQYF
TRBJ1-2,NA,NA,TRBV12-3/TRBV12-4,12,TGTGCCAGCACCTCGACAGCTAATGGCTACACCTTC,CASTSTANGYTF
TRBJ2-1,TRBD1,many,TRBV18,15,TGTGCCAGCTCACCTCTAGGACAGGGGACCAATGAGCAGTTCTTC,CASSPLGQGTNEQFF
TRBJ2-5,NA,NA,TRBV7-2,16,TGTGCCAGCAGCCAAGACGGACCTTGGGGGCAAGAGACCCAGTACTTC,CASSQDGPWGQETQYF
TRBJ1-1,NA,few,TRBV3-1,13,TGTGCCAGCAGCCATGACCGGTACACTGAAGCTTTCTTT,CASSHDRYTEAFF
TRBJ1-1,NA,NA,TRBV6-1,14,TGTGCCAGCAGTGAAGCTGGGGCTAACACTGAAGCTTTCTTT,CASSEAGANTEAFF
TRBJ2-1,NA,NA,TRBV7-8,17,TGTGCCAGCAGCTTAGCGGCAGCGGGCCGCTCCTACAATGAGCAGTTCTTC,CASSLAAAGRSYNEQFF
TRBJ1-5,NA,few,TRBV4-1,15,TGCGCCAGCAGCCAAGAGGGCAGCGGCTATCAGCCCCAGCATTTT,CASSQEGSGYQPQHF
TRBJ2-5,TRBD1,NA,TRBV12-3/TRBV12-4,14,TGTGCCAGCAGGAACGCAGGGGGTTGGGAGACCCAGTACTTC,CASRNAGGWETQYF